These T cell receptor beta chains were read from a single sample in a study of human versus mouse CDR3 diversity and MHC coevolution. Generated by immunoSEQ multiplex PCR, the TCRdb table keeps only in-frame clones and is missing some. The profile shows about 77,000 clones, about nine tenths of them singletons. Sample: naive CD4+ T cells from blood. Receptors were obtained from a person aged 25-75 years in good health. Each CDR3 is given with its conserved first and last residue. D genes are given only for firm matches.

V	length	D	J	CDR3
TRBV28	15	TRBD1	.	CASTDSRGSRYEQYF
TRBV27	13	.	TRBJ1-2	CASRNGQNYGYTF
TRBV30	15	TRBD2	TRBJ2-2	CAWSVSGRRTGELFF
TRBV5-4	15	TRBD2	TRBJ2-7	CASSRGTTLYYEQYF
TRBV5-1	17	TRBD2	TRBJ2-1	CASSPPRGLAGVNEQFF
TRBV4-1	19	TRBD1	TRBJ1-2	CASSQVLRGTGAIGYGYTF
TRBV6-4	13	TRBD2	TRBJ2-5	CASSEGGEREQYF
TRBV5-1	15	TRBD1	TRBJ2-5	CASSLAGTEQETQYF
TRBV6-5	15	.	TRBJ2-7	CASRNPGVPGDEQCF
TRBV7-9	15	.	TRBJ2-7	CASSLVRGRLDEQYF
TRBV29-1	10	.	TRBJ1-1	CSVNPSEAFF
TRBV19	16	TRBD2	TRBJ2-1	CASSIQLAGAYNEQFF
TRBV11-2	12	.	TRBJ1-6	CASSSLNSPLHF
TRBV2	15	.	TRBJ1-1	CASKRTGIMNTEAFF
TRBV30	13	.	TRBJ1-5	CAWSRDSNQPQHF